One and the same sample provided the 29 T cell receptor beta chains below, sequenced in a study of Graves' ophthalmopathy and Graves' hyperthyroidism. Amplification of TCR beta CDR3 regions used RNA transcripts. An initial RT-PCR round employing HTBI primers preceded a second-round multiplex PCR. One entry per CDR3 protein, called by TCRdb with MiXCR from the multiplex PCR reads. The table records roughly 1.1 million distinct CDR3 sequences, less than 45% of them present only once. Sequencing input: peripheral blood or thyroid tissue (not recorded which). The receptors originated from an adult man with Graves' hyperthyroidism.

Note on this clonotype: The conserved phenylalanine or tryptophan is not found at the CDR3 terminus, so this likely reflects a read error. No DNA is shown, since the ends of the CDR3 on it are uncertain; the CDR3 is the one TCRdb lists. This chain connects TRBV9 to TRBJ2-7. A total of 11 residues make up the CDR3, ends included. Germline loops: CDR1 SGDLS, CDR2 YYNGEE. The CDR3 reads CASSVGSDATY.

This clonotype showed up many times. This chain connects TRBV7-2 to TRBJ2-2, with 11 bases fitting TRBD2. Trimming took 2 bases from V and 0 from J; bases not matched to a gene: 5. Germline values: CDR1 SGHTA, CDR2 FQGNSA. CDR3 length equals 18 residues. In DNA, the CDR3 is TGTGCCAGCAGCTTATATCTAGCGGGGGGCGCGAACACCGGGGAGCTGTTTTTT. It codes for CASSLYLAGGANTGELFF.

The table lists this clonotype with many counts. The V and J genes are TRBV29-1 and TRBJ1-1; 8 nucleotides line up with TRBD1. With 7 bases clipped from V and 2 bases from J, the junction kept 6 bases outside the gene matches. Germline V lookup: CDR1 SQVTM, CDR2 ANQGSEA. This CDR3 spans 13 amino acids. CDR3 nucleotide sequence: TGCAGCGCCCGACAGGGGCCAAACACTGAAGCTTTCTTT. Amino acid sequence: CSARQGPNTEAFF. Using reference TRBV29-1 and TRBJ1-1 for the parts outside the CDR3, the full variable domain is SAVISQKPSRDICQRGTSLTIQCQVDSQVTMMFWYRQQPGQSLTLIATANQGSEATYESGFVIDKFPISRPNLTFSTLTVSNMSPEDSSIYLCSARQGPNTEAFFGQGTRLTVV.

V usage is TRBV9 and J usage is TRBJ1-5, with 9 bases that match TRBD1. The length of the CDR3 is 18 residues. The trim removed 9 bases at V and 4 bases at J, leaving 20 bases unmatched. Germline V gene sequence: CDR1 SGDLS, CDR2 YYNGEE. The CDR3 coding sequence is TGTGCCACCTCCCGCTGGCTCTTGGACGGGACAGGGAATCAGCCCCAGCATTTT. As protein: CATSRWLLDGTGNQPQHF.

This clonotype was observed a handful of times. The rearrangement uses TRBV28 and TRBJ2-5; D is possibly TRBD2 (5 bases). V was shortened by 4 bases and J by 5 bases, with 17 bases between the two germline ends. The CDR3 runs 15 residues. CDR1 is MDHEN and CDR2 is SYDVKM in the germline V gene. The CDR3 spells CASSSGLRALETQYF. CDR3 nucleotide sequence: TGTGCCAGCAGTTCAGGACTCCGGGCGTTGGAGACCCAGTACTTC.

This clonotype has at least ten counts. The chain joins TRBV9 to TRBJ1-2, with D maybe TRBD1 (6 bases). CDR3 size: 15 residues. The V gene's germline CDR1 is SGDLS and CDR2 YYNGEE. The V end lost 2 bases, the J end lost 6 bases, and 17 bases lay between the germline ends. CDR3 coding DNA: TGTGCCAGCAGCGTGGGGGGGGCCCGGGGGAATGGCTACACCTTC. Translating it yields CASSVGGARGNGYTF. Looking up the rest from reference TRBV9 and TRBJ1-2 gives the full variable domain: DSGVTQTPKHLITATGQRVTLRCSPRSGDLSVYWYQQSLDQGLQFLIQYYNGEERAKGNILERFSAQQFPDLHSELNLSSLELGDSALYFCASSVGGARGNGYTFGSGTRLTVV.

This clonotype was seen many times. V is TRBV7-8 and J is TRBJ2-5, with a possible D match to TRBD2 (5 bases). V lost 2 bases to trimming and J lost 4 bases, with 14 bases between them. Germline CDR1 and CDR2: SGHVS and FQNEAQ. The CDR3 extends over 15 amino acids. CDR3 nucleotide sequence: TGTGCCAGCAGCTTAAAGGGAAGCGGTGGAGAGACCCAGTACTTC. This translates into CASSLKGSGGETQYF.

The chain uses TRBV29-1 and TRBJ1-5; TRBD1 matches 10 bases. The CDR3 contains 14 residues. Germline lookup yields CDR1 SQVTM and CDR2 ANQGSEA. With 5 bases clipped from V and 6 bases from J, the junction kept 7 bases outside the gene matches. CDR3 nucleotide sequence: TGCAGCGTTTCCGGGACAGGGGACGGTCAGCCCCAGCATTTT. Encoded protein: CSVSGTGDGQPQHF.

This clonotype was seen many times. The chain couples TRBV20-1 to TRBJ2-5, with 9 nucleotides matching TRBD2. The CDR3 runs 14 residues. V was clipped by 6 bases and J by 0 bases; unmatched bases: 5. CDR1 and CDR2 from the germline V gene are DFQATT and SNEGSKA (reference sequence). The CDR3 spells CSAGTSLYQETQYF. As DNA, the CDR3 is TGCAGTGCAGGGACTAGCCTGTACCAAGAGACCCAGTACTTC.

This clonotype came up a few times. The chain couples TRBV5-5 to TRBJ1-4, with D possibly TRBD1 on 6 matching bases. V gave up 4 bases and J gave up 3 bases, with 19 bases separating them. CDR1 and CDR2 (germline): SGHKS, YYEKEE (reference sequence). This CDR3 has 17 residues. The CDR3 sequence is CASSLGQKRRSNEKLFF. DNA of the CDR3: TGTGCCAGCAGCCTCGGACAGAAAAGAAGGTCTAATGAAAAACTGTTTTTT.

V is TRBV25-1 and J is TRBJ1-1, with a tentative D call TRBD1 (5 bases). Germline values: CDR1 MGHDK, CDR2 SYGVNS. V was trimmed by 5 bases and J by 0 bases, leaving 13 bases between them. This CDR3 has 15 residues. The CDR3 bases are TGTGCCAGCAGTCCAGGGTCTCATATGAACACTGAAGCTTTCTTT. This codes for CASSPGSHMNTEAFF.

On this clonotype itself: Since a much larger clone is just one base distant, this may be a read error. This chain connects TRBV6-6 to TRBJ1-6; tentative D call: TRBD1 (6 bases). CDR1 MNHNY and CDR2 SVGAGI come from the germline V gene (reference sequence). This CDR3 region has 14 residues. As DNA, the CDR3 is TGTGCCAGCAGCCCCAAGACAGGCCCGGAGCCCCCCCACTTT. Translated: CASSPKTGPEPPHF.

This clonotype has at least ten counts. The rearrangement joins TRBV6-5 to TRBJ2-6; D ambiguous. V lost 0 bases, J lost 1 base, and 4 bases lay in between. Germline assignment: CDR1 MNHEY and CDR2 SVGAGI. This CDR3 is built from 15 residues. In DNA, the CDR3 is TGTGCCAGCAGTTACTCCGAATCTGGGGCCAACGTCCTGACTTTC. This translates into CASSYSESGANVLTF.

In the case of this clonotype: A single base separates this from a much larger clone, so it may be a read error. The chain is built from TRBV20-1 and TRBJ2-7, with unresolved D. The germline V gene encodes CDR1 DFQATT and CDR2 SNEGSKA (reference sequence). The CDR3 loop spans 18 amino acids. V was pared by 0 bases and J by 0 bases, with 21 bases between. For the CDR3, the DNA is TGCAGTGCTAGAGATCCGATAGTACAGCCCCCGAGCTCCTACGAGCAGTACTTC. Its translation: CSARDPIVQPPSSYEQYF.

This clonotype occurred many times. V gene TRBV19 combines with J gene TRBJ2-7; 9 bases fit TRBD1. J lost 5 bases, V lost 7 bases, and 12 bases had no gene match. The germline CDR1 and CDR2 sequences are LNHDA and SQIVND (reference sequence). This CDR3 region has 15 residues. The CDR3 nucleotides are TGTGCCAGTACAGGGACCGGGACAGGGACGCACGAGCAGTACTTC. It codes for CASTGTGTGTHEQYF.

The CDR3 bases are TGTGCCAGCAGTGAATATAGCGGGGAGAATGGCTACACCTTC. Its protein is CASSEYSGENGYTF. The chain joins TRBV25-1 to TRBJ1-2, with unresolved D. CDR1 and CDR2 from the germline V gene are MGHDK and SYGVNS. V was pared by 0 bases and J by 6 bases, with 11 bases between. The CDR3 totals 14 residues.

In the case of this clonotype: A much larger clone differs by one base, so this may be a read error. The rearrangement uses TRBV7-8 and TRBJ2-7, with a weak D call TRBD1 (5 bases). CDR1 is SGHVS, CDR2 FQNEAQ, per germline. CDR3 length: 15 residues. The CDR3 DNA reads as TGTGTCAGCAGCTTAGAGCTAGTTGGGGCCCGCGAGCAGTACTTC. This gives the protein CVSSLELVGAREQYF.

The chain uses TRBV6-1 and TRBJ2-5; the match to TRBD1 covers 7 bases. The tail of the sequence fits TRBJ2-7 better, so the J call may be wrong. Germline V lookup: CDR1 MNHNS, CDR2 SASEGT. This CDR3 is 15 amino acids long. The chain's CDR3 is CASSDDRAGVGEQYF. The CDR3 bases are TGTGCCAGCAGTGACGACAGGGCAGGGGTTGGCGAGCAGTACTTC.

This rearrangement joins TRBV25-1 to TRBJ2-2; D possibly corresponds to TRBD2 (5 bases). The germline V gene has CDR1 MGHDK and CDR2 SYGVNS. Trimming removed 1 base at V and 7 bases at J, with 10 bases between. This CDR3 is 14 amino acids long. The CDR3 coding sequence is TGTGCCAGCAGTGAATTTTCGGAGGTCGGGGAGCTGTTTTTT. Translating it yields CASSEFSEVGELFF.

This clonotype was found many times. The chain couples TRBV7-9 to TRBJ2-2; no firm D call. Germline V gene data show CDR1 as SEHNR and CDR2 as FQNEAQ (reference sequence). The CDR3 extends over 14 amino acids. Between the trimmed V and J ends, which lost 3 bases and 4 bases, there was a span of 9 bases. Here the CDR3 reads CASSLAVVTGELFF. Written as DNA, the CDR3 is TGTGCCAGCAGCTTGGCAGTCGTCACCGGGGAGCTGTTTTTT.

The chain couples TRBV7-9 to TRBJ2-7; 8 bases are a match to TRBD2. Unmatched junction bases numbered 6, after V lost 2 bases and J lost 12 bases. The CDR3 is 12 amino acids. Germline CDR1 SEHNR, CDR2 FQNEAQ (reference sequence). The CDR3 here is CASSLRAGVWYF. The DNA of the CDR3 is TGTGCCAGCAGCTTACGAGCGGGAGTATGGTACTTC.

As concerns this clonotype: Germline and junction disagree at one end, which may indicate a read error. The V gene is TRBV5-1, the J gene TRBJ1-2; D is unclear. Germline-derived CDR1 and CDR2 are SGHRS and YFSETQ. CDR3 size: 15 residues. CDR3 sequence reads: CASSLDPGNNYGDTF. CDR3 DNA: TGCGCCAGCAGCTTGGACCCAGGAAATAACTATGGCGACACCTTC.

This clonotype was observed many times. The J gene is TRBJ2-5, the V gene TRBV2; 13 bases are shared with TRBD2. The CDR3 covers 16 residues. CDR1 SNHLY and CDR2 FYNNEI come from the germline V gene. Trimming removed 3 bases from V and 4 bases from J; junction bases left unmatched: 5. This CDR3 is CASSDLGLAGIETQYF. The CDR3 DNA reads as TGTGCCAGCAGTGACCTGGGACTAGCGGGGATAGAGACCCAGTACTTC.

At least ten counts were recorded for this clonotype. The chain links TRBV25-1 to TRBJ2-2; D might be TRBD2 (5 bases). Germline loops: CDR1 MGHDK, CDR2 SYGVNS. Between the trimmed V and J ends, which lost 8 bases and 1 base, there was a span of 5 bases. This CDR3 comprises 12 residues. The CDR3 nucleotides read TGTGCCAGCGGGAGGAACACCGGGGAGCTGTTTTTT. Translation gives CASGRNTGELFF. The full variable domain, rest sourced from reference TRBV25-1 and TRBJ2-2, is EADIYQTPRYLVIGTGKKITLECSQTMGHDKMYWYQQDPGMELHLIHYSYGVNSTEKGDLSSESTVSRIRTEHFPLTLESARPSHTSQYLCASGRNTGELFFGEGSRLTVL.

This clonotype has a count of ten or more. CDR3 sequence (DNA): TGTGCCTGGGCCCGGACGTACTTCAACACCTTC. Amino acids: CAWARTYFNTF. This sequence joins TRBV30 and TRBJ1-2, with D hard to call. Germline V gene sequence: CDR1 GTSNPN, CDR2 SVGIG (reference sequence). This CDR3 spans 11 amino acids. V dropped 5 bases and J dropped 12 bases, with 16 bases sitting between them. Full variable domain (missing parts from reference TRBV30 and TRBJ1-2): SQTIHQWPATLVQPVGSPLSLECTVEGTSNPNLYWYRQAAGRGLQLLFYSVGIGQISSEVPQNLSASRPQDRQFILSSKKLLLSDSGFYLCAWARTYFNTFGSGTRLTVV.

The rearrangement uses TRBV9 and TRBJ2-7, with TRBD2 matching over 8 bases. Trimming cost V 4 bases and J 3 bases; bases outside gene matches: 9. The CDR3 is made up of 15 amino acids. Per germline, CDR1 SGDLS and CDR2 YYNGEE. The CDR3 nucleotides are TGTGCCAGCAGCCAAGCCCAAAGCGGGGGCTACGAGCAGTACTTC. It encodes CASSQAQSGGYEQYF.

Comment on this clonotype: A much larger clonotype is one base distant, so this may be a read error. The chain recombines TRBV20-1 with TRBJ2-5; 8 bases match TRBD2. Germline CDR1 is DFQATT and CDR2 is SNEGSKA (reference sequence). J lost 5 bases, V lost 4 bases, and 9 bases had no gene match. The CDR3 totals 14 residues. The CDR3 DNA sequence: TGCAGTGCTACACACAGCGGGGGAACGGAGACCCAGTACTTC. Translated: CSATHSGGTETQYF.

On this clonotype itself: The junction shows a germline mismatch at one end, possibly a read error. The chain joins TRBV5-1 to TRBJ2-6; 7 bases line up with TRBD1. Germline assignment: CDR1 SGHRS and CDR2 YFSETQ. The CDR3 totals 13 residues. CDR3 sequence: CASSLDRGGTEAF. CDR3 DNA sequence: TGCGCCAGCAGCTTGGACAGGGGTGGTACTGAAGCTTTC.

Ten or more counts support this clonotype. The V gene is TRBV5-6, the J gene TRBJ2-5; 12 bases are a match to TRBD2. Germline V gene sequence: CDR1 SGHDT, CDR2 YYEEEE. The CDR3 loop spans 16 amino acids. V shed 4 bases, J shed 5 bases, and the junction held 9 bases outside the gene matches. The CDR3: CASSGLAGGPGETQYF. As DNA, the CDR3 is TGTGCCAGCAGCGGGCTAGCGGGGGGGCCGGGGGAGACCCAGTACTTC. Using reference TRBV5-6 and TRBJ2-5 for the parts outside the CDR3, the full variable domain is DAGVTQSPTHLIKTRGQQVTLRCSPKSGHDTVSWYQQALGQGPQFIFQYYEEEERQRGNFPDRFSGHQFPNYSSELNVNALLLGDSALYLCASSGLAGGPGETQYFGPGTRLLVL.